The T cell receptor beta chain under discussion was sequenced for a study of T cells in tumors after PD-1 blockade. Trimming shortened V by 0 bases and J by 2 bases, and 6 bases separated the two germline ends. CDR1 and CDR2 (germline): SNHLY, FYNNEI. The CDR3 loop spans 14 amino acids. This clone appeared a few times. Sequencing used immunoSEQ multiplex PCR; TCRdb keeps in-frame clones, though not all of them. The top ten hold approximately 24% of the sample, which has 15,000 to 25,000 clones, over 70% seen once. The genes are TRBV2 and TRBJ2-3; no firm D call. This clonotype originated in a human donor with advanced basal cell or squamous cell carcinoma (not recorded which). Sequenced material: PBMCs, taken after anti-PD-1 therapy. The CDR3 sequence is CASSEAANTDTQYF. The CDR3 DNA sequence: TGTGCCAGCAGTGAAGCGGCCAACACAGATACGCAGTATTTT. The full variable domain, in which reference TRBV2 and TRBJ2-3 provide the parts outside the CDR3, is EPEVTQTPSHQVTQMGQEVILRCVPISNHLYFYWYRQILGQKVEFLVSFYNNEISEKSEIFDDQFSVERPDGSNFTLKIRSTKLEDSAMYFCASSEAANTDTQYFGPGTRLTVL.